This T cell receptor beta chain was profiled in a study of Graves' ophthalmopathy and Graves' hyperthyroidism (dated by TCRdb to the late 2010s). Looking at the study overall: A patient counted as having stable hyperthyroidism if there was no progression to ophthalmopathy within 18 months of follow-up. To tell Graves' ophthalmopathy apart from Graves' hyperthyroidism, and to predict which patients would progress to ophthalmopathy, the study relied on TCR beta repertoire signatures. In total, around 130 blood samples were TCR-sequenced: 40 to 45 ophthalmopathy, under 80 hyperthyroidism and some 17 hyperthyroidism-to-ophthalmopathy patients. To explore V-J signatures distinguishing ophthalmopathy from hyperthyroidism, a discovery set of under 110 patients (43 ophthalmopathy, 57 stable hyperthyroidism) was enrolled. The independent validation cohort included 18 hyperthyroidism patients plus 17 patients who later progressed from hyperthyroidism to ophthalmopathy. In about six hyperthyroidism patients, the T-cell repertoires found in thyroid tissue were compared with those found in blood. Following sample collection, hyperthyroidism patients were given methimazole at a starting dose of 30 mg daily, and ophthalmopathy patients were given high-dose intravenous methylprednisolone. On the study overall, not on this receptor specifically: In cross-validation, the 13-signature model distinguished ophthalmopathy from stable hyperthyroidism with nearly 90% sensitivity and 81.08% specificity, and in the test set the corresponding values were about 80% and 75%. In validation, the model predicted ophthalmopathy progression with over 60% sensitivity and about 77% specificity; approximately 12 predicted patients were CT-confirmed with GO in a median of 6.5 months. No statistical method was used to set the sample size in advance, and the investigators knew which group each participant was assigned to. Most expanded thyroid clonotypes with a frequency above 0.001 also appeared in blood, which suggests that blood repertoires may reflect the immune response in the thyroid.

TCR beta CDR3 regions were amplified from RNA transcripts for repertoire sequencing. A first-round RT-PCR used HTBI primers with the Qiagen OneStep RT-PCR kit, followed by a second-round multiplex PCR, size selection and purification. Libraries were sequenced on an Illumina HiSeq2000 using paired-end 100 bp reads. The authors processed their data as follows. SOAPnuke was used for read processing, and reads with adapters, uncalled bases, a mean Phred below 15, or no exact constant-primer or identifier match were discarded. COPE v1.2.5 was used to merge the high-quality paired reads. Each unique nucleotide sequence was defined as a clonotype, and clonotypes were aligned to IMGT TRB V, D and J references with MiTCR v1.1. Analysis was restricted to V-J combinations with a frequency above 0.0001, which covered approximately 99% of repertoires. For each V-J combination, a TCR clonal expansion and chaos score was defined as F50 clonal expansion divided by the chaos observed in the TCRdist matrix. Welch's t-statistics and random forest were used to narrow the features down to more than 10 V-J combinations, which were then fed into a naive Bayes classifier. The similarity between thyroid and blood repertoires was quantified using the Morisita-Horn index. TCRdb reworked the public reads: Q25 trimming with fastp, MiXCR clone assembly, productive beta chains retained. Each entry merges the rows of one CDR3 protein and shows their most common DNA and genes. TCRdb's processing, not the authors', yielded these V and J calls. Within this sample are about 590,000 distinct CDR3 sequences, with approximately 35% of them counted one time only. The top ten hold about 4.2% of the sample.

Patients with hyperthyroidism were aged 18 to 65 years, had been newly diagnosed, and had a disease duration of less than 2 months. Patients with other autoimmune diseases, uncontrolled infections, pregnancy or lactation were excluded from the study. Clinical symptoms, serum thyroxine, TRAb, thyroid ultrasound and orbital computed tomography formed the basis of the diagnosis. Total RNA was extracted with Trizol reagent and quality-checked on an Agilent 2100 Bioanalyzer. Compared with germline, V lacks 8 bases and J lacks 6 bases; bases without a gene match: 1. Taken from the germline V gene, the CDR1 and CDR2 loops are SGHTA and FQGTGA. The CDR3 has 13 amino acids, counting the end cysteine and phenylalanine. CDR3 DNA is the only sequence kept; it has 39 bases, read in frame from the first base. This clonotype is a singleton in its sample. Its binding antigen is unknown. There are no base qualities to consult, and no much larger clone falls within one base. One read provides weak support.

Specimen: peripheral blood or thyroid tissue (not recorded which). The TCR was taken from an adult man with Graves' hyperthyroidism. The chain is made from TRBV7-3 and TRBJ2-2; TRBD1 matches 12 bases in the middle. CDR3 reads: CASGTGGPGELFF. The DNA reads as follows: TGTGCCAGCGGGACAGGGGGCCCCGGGGAGCTGTTTTTT.